The next 9 T cell receptor beta chains were all read from a single sample in a study of T cells in Graves' hyperthyroidism and ophthalmopathy. It was RNA transcripts that yielded the amplified TCR beta CDR3 regions. First-round RT-PCR targeting the TCR CDR3 was performed with the HTBI primer set. TCRdb reprocessed the multiplex PCR reads with MiXCR, giving one entry per CDR3 protein. Among approximately 520,000 distinct CDR3 sequences listed, around a quarter were seen once. Sequencing was carried out using blood. The receptors here all came from a woman younger than 45 with Graves' ophthalmopathy.

This clonotype was counted between two and nine times. The chain carries TRBV4-2 and TRBJ2-7; either TRBD1 or TRBD2 may fit D (5 bases each). V was trimmed by 2 bases and J by 0 bases, leaving 11 bases between them. From germline, CDR1 is LGHNA and CDR2 YNFKEQ. The CDR3 is 15 residues long. CDR3 residues: CASSQIGAGSYEQYF. DNA of the CDR3: TGTGCCAGCAGCCAAATCGGGGCAGGCTCCTACGAGCAGTACTTC.

This clonotype was seen at least ten times. This rearrangement joins TRBV27 to TRBJ2-7, with D possibly matching TRBD2 (6 bases). Germline CDR1 MNHEY, CDR2 SMNVEV (reference sequence). The CDR3 spans 16 residues. V lost 0 bases to trimming and J lost 3 bases, with 15 bases between them. CDR3 residues: CASSLSIGGGDYEQYF. CDR3 DNA sequence: TGTGCCAGCAGTTTATCGATCGGGGGTGGCGACTACGAGCAGTACTTC.

This clonotype was recorded a few times. The rearrangement uses TRBV6-1 and TRBJ1-1; no firm D call. The CDR3 covers 13 residues. V was pared by 6 bases and J by 3 bases, with 11 bases between. The germline V gene encodes CDR1 MNHNS and CDR2 SASEGT. CDR3 amino acids: CASRGGQYTEAFF. CDR3 DNA: TGTGCCAGCAGGGGTGGCCAATACACTGAAGCTTTCTTT.

This clonotype was recorded at least ten times. The rearrangement uses TRBV12-3 or TRBV12-4 and TRBJ1-5; D ambiguous. The CDR3 has 12 residues. V was cut by 5 bases and J by 5 bases, with 7 bases left in between. The CDR3 sequence: CASSPDDQPQHF. For the CDR3, the DNA is TGTGCCAGCAGTCCGGACGATCAGCCCCAGCATTTT.

This clonotype was seen many times. The rearrangement links TRBV30 to TRBJ1-3; D is ambiguous. Germline V gene lookup returns CDR1 GTSNPN and CDR2 SVGIG (reference sequence). V lost 5 bases and J 0 bases, leaving 8 bases between the germline ends. The CDR3 loop spans 13 amino acids. This chain's CDR3 is CAWEFGSGNTIYF. DNA for the CDR3: TGTGCCTGGGAGTTCGGCTCTGGAAACACCATATATTTT.

This clonotype appeared many times. J is TRBJ2-5 and V is TRBV20-1; no clear D. CDR3 length: 12 amino acids. CDR1 is DFQATT, CDR2 SNEGSKA, per germline (reference sequence). With 3 bases removed from V and 5 bases from J, the gap between germline ends came to 10 bases. The CDR3 loop is CSASHRRETQYF. CDR3 nucleotides: TGCAGTGCTAGTCACCGCCGGGAGACCCAGTACTTC.

This clonotype was observed at least ten times. The rearrangement joins TRBV4-1 to TRBJ1-5; 9 positions agree with TRBD1. The CDR3 spans 15 residues. The J segment lost 11 bases and the V segment lost 1 base, leaving 9 bases of the junction unmatched. Germline assignment: CDR1 MGHRA and CDR2 YSYEKL. The CDR3 DNA is TGCGCCAGCAGCCAAGCAGGGACAGGGCAGGAGGCCCAGCATTTT. This codes for CASSQAGTGQEAQHF.

This clonotype was seen many times. The J gene is TRBJ2-2, the V gene TRBV7-2, with D unresolved. The germline CDR1 and CDR2 sequences are SGHTA and FQGNSA. Deletions cut 5 bases from V and 0 bases from J, with 13 bases between. The CDR3 sequence is 16 residues long. The CDR3 spells CASSPPLATNTGELFF. CDR3 coding DNA: TGTGCCAGCAGCCCCCCTTTGGCGACGAACACCGGGGAGCTGTTTTTT.

About this clonotype itself: A single base separates this from a much larger clone, so it may be a read error. This chain connects TRBV29-1 to TRBJ1-2; the D gene is possibly TRBD1 (5 bases). Looked up from germline, CDR1 is SQVTM and CDR2 is ANQGSEA. The V and J ends lost 5 bases and 4 bases respectively, with 17 bases between them. The CDR3 has 14 amino acids. The CDR3 DNA is TGCAGCGTTAAGCCCGGGACTCGCGTCTATGGCTACACCTTC. Translation: CSVKPGTRVYGYTF.